The T cell receptor (beta chain) under discussion was sequenced for a study of Graves' ophthalmopathy and Graves' hyperthyroidism. General study findings and limits: Ophthalmopathy cases were distinguished from stable hyperthyroidism by a 13-signature model, reaching around 88% sensitivity and about 81% specificity.

The CDR3 consists of 15 residues. The germline gives CDR1 DFQATT, CDR2 SNEGSKA (reference sequence). Points on this clonotype: Antigen specificity is unknown. This may stem from a read error, because a much larger clone lies one nucleotide away.

Amplifying from RNA transcripts, the study obtained TCR beta CDR3 regions. First-round RT-PCR with HTBI primers preceded a second-round multiplex PCR. TCRdb re-called the multiplex PCR reads with MiXCR, one entry per CDR3 protein. Of about 230,000 distinct CDR3 sequences in the sample, around 50% are singletons; the top ten hold approximately 51%. Ophthalmopathy donors showed moderate-to-severe activity, CAS ≥3, NOSPECS ≥4 and a duration under 3 months. Thyroid ultrasound, orbital computed tomography, TRAb, serum thyroxine and clinical symptoms formed the basis of diagnosis. Sequencing used peripheral blood. The chain couples TRBV20-1 to TRBJ1-4; D ambiguous. The sequence was obtained from an adult man with Graves' ophthalmopathy. The CDR3 here is CSARSDTDANEKLLF. The CDR3 coding sequence is TGCAGTGCTAGGTCGGATACGGACGCTAATGAAAAACTGCTTTTT.